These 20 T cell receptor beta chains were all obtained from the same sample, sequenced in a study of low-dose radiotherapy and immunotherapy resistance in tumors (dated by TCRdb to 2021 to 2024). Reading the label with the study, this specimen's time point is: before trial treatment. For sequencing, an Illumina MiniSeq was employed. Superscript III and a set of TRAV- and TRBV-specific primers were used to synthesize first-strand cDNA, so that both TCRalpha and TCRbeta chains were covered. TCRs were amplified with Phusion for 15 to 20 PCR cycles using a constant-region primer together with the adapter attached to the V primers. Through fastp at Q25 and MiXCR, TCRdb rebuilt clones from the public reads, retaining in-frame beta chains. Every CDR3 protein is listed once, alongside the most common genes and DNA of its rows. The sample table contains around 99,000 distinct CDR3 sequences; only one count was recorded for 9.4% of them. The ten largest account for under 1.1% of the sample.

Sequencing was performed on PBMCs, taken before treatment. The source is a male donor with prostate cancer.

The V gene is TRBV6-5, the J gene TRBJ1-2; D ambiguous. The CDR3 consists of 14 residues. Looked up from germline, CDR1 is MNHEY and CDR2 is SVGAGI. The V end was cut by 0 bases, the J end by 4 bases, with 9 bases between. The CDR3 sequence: CASSYSGISYGYTF. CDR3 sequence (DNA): TGTGCCAGCAGTTACTCGGGCATATCCTATGGCTACACCTTC.

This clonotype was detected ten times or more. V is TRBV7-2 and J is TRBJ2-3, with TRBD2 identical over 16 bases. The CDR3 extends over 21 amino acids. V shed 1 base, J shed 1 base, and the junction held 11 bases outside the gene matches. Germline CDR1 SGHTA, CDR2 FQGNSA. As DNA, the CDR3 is TGTGCCAGCAGCTTAGATTATCCGGGACTAGCGGGAGGGGAAGGCACAGATACGCAGTATTTT. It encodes CASSLDYPGLAGGEGTDTQYF.

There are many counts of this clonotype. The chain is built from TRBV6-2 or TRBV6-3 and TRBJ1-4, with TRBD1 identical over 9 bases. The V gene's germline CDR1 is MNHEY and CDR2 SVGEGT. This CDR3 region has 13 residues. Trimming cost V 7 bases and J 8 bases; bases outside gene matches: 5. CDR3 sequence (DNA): TGTGCCAGCAAACCGGGACAGGGCGAAAAACTGTTTTTT. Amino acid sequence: CASKPGQGEKLFF.

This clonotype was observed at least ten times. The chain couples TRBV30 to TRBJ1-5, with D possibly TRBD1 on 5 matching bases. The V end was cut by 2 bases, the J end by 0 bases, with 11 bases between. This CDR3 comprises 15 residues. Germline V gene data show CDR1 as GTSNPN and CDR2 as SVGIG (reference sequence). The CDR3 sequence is CAWSPRQHSNQPQHF. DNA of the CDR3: TGTGCCTGGAGTCCCAGACAGCATAGCAATCAGCCCCAGCATTTT.

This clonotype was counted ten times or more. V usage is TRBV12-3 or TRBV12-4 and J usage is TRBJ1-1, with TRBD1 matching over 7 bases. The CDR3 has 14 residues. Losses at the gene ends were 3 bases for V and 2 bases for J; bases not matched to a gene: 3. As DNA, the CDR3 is TGTGCCAGCAGTTTCTCAGGGGGAAACACTGAAGCTTTCTTT. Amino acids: CASSFSGGNTEAFF.

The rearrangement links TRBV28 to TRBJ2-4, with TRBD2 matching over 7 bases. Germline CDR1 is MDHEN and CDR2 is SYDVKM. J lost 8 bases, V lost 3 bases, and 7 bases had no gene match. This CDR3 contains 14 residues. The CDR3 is CASSLGGRADIQYF. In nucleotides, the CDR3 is TGTGCCAGCAGTTTGGGCGGGAGAGCGGACATTCAGTACTTC.

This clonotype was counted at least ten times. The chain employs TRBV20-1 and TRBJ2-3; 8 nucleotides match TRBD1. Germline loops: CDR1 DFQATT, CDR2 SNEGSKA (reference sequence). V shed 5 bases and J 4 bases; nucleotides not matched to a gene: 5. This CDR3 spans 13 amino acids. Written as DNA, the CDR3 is TGCAGTGCTCGCGGACAGGGCCCAGATACGCAGTATTTT. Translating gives CSARGQGPDTQYF.

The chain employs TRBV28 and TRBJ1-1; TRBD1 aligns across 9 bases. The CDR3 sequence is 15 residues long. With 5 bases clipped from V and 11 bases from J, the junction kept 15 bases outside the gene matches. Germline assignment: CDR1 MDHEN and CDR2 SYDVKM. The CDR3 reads CASSPSTGGRTEAFF. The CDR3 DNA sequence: TGTGCCAGCAGTCCAAGTACAGGGGGCAGAACCGAGGCTTTCTTT.

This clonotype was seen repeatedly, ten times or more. The chain's CDR3 is CASSLITEQYF. Here the CDR3 DNA reads TGTGCCAGCAGCTTAATTACCGAGCAGTACTTC. J is TRBJ2-7 and V is TRBV7-2; the D is unclear. The CDR3 runs 11 residues. Germline lookup yields CDR1 SGHTA and CDR2 FQGNSA. The V and J ends lost 2 bases and 6 bases respectively, with 5 bases between them.

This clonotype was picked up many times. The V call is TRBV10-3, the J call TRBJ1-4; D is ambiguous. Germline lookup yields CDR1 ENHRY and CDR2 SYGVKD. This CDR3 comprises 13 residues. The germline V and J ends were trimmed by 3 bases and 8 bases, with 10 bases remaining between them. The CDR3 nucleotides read TGTGCCATCAGTGAAGCAGTTCGAGAAAAACTGTTTTTT. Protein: CAISEAVREKLFF.

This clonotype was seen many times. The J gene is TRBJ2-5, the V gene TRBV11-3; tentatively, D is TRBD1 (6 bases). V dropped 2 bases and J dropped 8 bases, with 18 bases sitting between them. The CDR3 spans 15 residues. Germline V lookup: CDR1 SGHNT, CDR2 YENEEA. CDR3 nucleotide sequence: TGTGCCAGCAGCTTACCCCGGAGGACAGTCTTCACCCAGTACTTC. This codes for CASSLPRRTVFTQYF.

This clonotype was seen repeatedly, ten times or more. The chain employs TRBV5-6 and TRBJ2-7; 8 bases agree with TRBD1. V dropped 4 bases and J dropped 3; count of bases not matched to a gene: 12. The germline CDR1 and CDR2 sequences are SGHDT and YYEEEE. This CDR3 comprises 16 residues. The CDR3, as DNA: TGTGCCAGCAGCGAACGCCGGTCGGGACAGGTCTACGAGCAGTACTTC. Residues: CASSERRSGQVYEQYF.

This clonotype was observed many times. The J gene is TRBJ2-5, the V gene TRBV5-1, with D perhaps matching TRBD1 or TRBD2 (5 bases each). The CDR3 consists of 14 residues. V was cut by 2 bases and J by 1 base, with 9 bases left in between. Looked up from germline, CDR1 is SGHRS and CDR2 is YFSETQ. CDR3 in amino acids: CASSFGGRQETQYF. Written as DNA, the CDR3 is TGCGCCAGCAGCTTTGGGGGACGCCAAGAGACCCAGTACTTC.

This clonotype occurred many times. For the CDR3, the DNA is TGTGCCAGCAGCTTGTTGCGCGGGACGTCCTTCACAGATACGCAGTATTTT. It specifies CASSLLRGTSFTDTQYF. The V and J genes are TRBV5-5 and TRBJ2-3; TRBD2 might be the D (6 bases). The CDR3 covers 17 residues. Germline V gene sequence: CDR1 SGHKS, CDR2 YYEKEE (reference sequence). The V end was cut by 1 base, the J end by 2 bases, with 17 bases between.

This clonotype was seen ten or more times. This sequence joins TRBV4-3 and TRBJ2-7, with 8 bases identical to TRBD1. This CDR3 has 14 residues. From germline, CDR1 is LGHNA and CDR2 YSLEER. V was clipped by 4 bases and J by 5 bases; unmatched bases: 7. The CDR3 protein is CASSRSTGVDEQYF. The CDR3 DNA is TGCGCCAGCAGCCGTTCGACAGGGGTGGACGAGCAGTACTTC.

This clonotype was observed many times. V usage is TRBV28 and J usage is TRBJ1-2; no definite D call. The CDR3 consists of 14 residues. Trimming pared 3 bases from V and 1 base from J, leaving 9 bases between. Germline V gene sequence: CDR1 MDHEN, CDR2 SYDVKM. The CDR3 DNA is TGTGCCAGCAGTTTGGAACAGATTAACTATGGCTACACCTTC. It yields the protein CASSLEQINYGYTF.

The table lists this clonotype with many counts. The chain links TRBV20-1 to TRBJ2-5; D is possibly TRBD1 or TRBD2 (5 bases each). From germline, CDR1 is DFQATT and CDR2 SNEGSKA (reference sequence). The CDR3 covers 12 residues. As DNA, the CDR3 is TGCTCCTTTTCGTGGGGGCAAGAGACCCAGTACTTC. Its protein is CSFSWGQETQYF.

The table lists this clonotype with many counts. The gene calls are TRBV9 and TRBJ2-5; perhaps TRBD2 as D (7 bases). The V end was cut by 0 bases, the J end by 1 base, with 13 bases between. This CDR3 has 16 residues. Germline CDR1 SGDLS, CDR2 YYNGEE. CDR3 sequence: CASSVGGGGPQETQYF. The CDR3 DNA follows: TGTGCCAGCAGCGTAGGGGGGGGCGGGCCCCAAGAGACCCAGTACTTC. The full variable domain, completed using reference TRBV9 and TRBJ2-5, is DSGVTQTPKHLITATGQRVTLRCSPRSGDLSVYWYQQSLDQGLQFLIQYYNGEERAKGNILERFSAQQFPDLHSELNLSSLELGDSALYFCASSVGGGGPQETQYFGPGTRLLVL.

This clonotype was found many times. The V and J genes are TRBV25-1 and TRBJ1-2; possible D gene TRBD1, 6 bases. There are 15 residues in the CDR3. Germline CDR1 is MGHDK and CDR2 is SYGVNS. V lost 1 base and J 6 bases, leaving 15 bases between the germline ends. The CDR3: CASSEFGQGGNGYTF. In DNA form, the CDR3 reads TGTGCCAGCAGTGAATTCGGGCAAGGGGGGAATGGCTACACCTTC.

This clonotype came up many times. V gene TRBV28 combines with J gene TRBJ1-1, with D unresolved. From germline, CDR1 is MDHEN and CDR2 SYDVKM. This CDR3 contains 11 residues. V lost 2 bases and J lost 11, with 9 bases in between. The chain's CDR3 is CASSLHPMAFF. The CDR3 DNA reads TGTGCCAGCAGTTTACACCCGATGGCTTTCTTT.